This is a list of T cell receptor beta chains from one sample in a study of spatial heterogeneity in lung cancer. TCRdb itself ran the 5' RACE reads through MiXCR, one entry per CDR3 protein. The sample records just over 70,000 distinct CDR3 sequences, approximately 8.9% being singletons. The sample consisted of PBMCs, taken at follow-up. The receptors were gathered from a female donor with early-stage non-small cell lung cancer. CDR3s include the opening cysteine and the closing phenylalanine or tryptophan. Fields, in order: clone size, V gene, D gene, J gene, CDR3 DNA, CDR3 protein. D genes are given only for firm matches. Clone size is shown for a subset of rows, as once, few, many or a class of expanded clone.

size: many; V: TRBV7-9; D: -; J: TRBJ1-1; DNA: TGTGCCAGCAGCTTAGTGAGTGAGGGTGAAGCTTTCTTT; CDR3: CASSLVSEGEAFF
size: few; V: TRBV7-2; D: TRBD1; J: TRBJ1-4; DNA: TGTGCCAGCATCCTGGGGACAGGGGCCGAAAAACTGTTTTTT; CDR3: CASILGTGAEKLFF
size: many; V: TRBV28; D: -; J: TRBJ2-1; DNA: TGTGCCAGCAGGACGGGTGGAAATGAGCAGTTCTTC; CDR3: CASRTGGNEQFF
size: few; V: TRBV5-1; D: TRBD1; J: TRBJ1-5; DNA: TGCGCCAGCAGCTCTGGGACAGACAGGCAGCCCCAGCATTTT; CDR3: CASSSGTDRQPQHF
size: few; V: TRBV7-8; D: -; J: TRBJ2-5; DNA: TGTGCCAGCTACTTACGGCGTCTTGAAGCTACTCACAATTCCAAAGAGACCCAGTACTTC; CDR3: CASYLRRLEATHNSKETQYF
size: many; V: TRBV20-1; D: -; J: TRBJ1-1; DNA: TGCAGTGCTAGAGATCGGCCGGGGACCAACACTGAAGCTTTCTTT; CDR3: CSARDRPGTNTEAFF
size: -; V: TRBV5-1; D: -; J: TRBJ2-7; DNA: TGCGCCAGCAGCCCCTGGACAAACACCTACGAGCAGTACTTC; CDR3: CASSPWTNTYEQYF
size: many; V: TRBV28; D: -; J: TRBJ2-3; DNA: TGTGCCAGCAGTTTTAGGCCGACAGATACGCAGTATTTT; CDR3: CASSFRPTDTQYF
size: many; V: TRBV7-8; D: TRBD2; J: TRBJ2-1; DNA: TGTGCCAGCAGCATGGGACTAGCAGACTACAATGAGCAGTTCTTC; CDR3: CASSMGLADYNEQFF
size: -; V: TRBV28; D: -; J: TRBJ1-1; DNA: TGTGCCAGCAGTCGCCTGGGGCAGCTCTTTGCTTTCTTT; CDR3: CASSRLGQLFAFF
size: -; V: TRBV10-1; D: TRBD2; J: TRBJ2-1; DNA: TGCGCCAGCAGCCGCGACCCTAGCGGGATTGACAATGAGCAGTTCTTC; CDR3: CASSRDPSGIDNEQFF
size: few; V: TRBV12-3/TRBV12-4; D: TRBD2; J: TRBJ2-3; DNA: TGTGCCAGCAGTTTAGCATTTCTAGCGGAAGGCACAGATACGCAGTATTTT; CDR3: CASSLAFLAEGTDTQYF
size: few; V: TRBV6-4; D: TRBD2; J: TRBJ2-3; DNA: TGTGCCAGCAAGGGGACTAGCGAAGCAGATACGCAGTATTTT; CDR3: CASKGTSEADTQYF
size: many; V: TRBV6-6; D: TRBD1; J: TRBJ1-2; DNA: TGTGCCAGCAGTTACCCACCCCCCGACAGGGTTCGAGACTATGGCTACACCTTC; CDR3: CASSYPPPDRVRDYGYTF
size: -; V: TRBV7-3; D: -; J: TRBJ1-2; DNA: TGTGCCAGCAGCTCGGGCCTGGGCTACACCTTC; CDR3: CASSSGLGYTF
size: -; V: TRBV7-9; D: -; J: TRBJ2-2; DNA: TGTGCCAGCAGCTCGAAGACAGACAGAGACACCGGGGAGCTGTTTTTT; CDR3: CASSSKTDRDTGELFF
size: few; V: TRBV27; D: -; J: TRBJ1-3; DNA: TGTGCCAGCAGTTTAAAGGGCCCCTACTCTGGAAACACCATATATTTT; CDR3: CASSLKGPYSGNTIYF
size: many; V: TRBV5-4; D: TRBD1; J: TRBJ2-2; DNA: TGTGCCAGCAGCTTGACGCTGACCGGGACAGGGAACACCGGGGAGCTGTTTTTT; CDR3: CASSLTLTGTGNTGELFF
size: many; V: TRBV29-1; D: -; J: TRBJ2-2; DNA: TGCAGCGTCGGGAGAGGGGGGGAGCTGTTTTTT; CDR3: CSVGRGGELFF
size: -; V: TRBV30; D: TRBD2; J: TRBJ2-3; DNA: TGTGCCTGGAGTCCCCTAGCGGGAGGGCCAGGGGATACGCAGTATTTT; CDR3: CAWSPLAGGPGDTQYF
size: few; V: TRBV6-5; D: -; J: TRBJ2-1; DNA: TGTGCCAGCAGTTACTCGTCTGGGCCAAATGAGCAGTTCTTC; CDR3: CASSYSSGPNEQFF
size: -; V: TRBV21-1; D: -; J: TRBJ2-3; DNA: TGTGCCAGCAGCAAAACTCCCGCGGCGGGCACAGATACGCAGTATTTT; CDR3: CASSKTPAAGTDTQYF
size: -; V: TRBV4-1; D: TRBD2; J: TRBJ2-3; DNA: TGCGCCAGCAGCCAAGACACTAGCGGGATAATAGGGAGCACAGATACGCAGTATTTT; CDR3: CASSQDTSGIIGSTDTQYF
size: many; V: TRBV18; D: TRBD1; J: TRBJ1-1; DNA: TGTGCCAGCAGGGGGACAGGCTTAGCGAACACTGAAGCTTTCTTT; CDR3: CASRGTGLANTEAFF
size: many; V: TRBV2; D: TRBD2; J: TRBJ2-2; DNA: TGTGCCAGCAGTGTGACTAGCCTTGGCATCACCGGGGAGCTGTTTTTT; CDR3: CASSVTSLGITGELFF
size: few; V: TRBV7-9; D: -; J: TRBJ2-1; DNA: TGTGCCAGCAGCACGCCGGTTACAGGGCAATACAATGAGCAGTTCTTC; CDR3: CASSTPVTGQYNEQFF
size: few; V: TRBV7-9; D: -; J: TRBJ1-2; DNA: TGTGCCAGCAGCTTCGTTCCCGGTTACAGGGATTATGGCTACACCTTC; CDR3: CASSFVPGYRDYGYTF
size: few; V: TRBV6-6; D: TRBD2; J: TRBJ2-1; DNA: TGTGCCAGCAGTTACTCACTAGCGGGGAACAATGAGCAGTTCTTC; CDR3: CASSYSLAGNNEQFF
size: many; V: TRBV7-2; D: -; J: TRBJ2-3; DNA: TGTGCCAGCAGCCCAACCCGGGATACGCAGTATTTT; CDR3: CASSPTRDTQYF
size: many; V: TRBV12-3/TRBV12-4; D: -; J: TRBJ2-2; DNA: TGTGCCAGCAGACCGGGACCTAACATCGGGGAGCTGTTTTTT; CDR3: CASRPGPNIGELFF
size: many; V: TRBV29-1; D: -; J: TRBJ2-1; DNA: TGCAGCGTTTACGTGACTAATGAGCAGTTCTTC; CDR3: CSVYVTNEQFF
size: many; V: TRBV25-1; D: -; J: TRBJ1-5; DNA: TGTGATCGCGAGATTGATAGCAATCAGCCCCAGCATTTT; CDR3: CDREIDSNQPQHF
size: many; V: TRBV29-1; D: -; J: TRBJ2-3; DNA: TGCAGCGTTCAAATCGGCCTAGTGAGCACAGATACGCAGTATTTT; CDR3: CSVQIGLVSTDTQYF
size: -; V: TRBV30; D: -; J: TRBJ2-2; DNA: TGTGCCTGGAGTGTTGTCACCGGGGAGCTGTTTTTT; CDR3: CAWSVVTGELFF
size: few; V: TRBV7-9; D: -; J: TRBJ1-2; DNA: TGTGCCAGCAGTCGCGGGTCGAACATCGCTAACTATGGCTACACCTTC; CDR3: CASSRGSNIANYGYTF
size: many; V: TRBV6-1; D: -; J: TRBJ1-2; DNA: TGTGCCAGTATTATCCTTGACGCTCTAAAACTCCATGGCTACACCTTC; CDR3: CASIILDALKLHGYTF
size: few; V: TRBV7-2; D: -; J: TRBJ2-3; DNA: TGTGCCAGCAGCTTACGGCCAGGGGATGAGACGCAGTATTTT; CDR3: CASSLRPGDETQYF
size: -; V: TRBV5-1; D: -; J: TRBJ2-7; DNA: TGCGCCAGCAGCTTGCGGGGCTACTCCTACGAGCAGTACTTC; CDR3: CASSLRGYSYEQYF
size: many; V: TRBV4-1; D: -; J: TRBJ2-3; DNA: TGCGCCAGCAGCCAAGGAGCCAGCCTGGGCACAGATACGCAGTATTTT; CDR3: CASSQGASLGTDTQYF
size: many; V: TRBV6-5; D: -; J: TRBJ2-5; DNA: TGTGCCAGCATGACCAGCGGCAACCAAGAGACCCAGTACTTC; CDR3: CASMTSGNQETQYF
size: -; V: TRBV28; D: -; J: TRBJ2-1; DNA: TGTGCCAGCAGTTTATCTGTGCCGGGGTACAATGAGCAGTTCTTC; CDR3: CASSLSVPGYNEQFF
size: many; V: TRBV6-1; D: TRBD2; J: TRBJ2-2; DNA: TGTGCCAGCAGTGCCTGGCTAGCGGGAGACGGGGACACCGGGGAGCTGTTTTTT; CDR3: CASSAWLAGDGDTGELFF
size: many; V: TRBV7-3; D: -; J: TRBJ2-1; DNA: TGTGCCAGCAGCCTCACCTTGGACAATGAGCAGTTCTTC; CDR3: CASSLTLDNEQFF
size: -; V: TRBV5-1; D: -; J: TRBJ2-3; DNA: TGCGCCAGCAGCTTCCACGCGGGGGATACGCAGTATTTT; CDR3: CASSFHAGDTQYF
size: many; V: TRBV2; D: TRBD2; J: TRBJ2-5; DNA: TGTGCCAGGGGGACTAGCAGTAACCAAGAGACCCAGTACTTC; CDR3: CARGTSSNQETQYF
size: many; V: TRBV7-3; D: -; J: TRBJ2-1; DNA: TGTGCCAGCAGCTTAACCAATCCCTACAATGAGCAGTTCTTC; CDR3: CASSLTNPYNEQFF
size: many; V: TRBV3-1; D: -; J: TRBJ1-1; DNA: TGTGCCAGCAGCCAAGAGCGGGAAGCTTTCTTT; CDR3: CASSQEREAFF
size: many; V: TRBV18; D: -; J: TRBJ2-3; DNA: TGTGCCAGCTCAAGTCAGGGTGGCGCGGCGGATACGCAGTATTTT; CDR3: CASSSQGGAADTQYF
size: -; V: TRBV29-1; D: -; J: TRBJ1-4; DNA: TGCAGCGTTAAGGACAGCTCTAATGAAAAACTGTTTTTT; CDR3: CSVKDSSNEKLFF
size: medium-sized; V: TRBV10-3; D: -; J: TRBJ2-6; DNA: TGTGCCATCAGTGGCCTTGTCGGGGCCAACGTCCTGACTTTC; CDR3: CAISGLVGANVLTF
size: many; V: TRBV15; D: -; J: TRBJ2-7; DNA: TGTGCCACCAGCAGATTCTGGGGGGGCATGGCCTACGAGCAGTACTTC; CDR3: CATSRFWGGMAYEQYF
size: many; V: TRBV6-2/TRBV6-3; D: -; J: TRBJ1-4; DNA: TGTGCCAGCAGTTATATCATCCAGGGGACGGAAAAACTGTTTTTT; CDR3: CASSYIIQGTEKLFF
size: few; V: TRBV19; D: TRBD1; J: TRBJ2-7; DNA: TGTGCCAGTAGTCCCCCGTGGGGGACAGGGGACAGCTACGAGCAGTACTTC; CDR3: CASSPPWGTGDSYEQYF
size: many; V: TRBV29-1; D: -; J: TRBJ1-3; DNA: TGCAGCGTCGCTCTCATCCTGACAGGCCTCTCTGGAAACACCATATATTTT; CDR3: CSVALILTGLSGNTIYF
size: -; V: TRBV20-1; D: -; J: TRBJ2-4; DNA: TGCAGTGCTCAGAACCCACCGGAGTTAGCCAAAAACATTCAGTACTTC; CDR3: CSAQNPPELAKNIQYF
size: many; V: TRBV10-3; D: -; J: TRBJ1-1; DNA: TGTGCCATCACCCTACAGCCAGGACCCAACACTGAAGCTTTCTTT; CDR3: CAITLQPGPNTEAFF
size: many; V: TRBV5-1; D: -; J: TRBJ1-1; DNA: TGCGCCAGCAGCAGTAGTCTGGTGCAGAACACTGAAGCTTTCTTT; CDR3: CASSSSLVQNTEAFF
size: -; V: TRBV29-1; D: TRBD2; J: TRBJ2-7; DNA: TGCAGCGCCCCGGCGGGGGGCGAGCAGTACTTC; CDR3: CSAPAGGEQYF